The sequence of this T cell receptor beta chain was determined in a study of shared clonotypes between healthy human individuals. Across the whole study: The donor pool was made up of a couple of women and three men aged 18 to 49. Study findings and constraints: An anticipated effect of sequencing depth on clonotype sharing among donors was recognized. The sharing of 5% to 6.5% of naive CD4 clonotypes was seen across several donors.

Per germline, CDR1 SGDLS and CDR2 YYNGEE. The CDR3 runs 17 residues. V lost 3 bases, J lost 0 bases, and 4 bases stayed unmatched. Data came from immunoSEQ multiplex PCR; TCRdb stores just in-frame clones and leaves some out. The sample holds more than 500,000 clones, approximately 95% seen once. A note on this clone: No antigen is known for it.

Subsets obtained from CD4+ cells comprised CD45RA+ naive and CD45RA-negative memory cells. Sample: naive CD4+ T cells sorted from blood. Subset in this sample: CD45RA+ positively selected. The chain uses TRBV9 and TRBJ2-1; 12 bases map to TRBD2. The sequence came from a woman between 25 and 40 years old in good health. CDR3 coding DNA: TGTGCCAGCAGCGCCCCTAGCGGGAGGGGCTCCTACAATGAGCAGTTCTTC. Protein: CASSAPSGRGSYNEQFF.